One T cell receptor (beta chain) is described in this entry. The antigen remains unidentified. The entry originates in a study of monozygotic twins with inflammatory bowel disease. General observations from the study: Versus healthy twins, IBD patients showed fewer clonotypes shared with others, especially with disease activity. Patient repertoire variability may have increased through differing immunosuppressive treatments.

UMIs bearing a 6-nucleotide sample barcode were added through template switching. TCRdb re-called the 5' RACE reads; one entry per CDR3 protein, DNA not given. The listing records roughly 160,000 distinct CDR3 sequences. Germline V gene sequence: CDR1 ENHRY, CDR2 SYGVKD. CDR3 size: 17 residues. The specimen sequenced was blood. The rearrangement joins TRBV10-3 to TRBJ2-5; lacking DNA, the TRBD1 call made by TCRdb goes unchecked. This clonotype was sampled from a human donor with ulcerative colitis or Crohn's disease, or a healthy co-twin of an affected twin (not recorded which). The CDR3 sequence: CAISESGQGRLRETQYF.